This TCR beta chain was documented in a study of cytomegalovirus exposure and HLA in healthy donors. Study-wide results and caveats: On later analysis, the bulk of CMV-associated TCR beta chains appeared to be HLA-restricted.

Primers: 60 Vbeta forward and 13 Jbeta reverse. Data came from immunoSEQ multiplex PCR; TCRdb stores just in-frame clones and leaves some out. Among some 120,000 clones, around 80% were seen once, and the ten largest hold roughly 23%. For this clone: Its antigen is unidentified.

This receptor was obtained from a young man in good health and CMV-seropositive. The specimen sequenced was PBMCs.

The CDR3 DNA is TGTGCCAGCAGCTTTACCCCCGGGGGGCAGCCCCAGCATTTT. It yields the protein CASSFTPGGQPQHF. The V call is TRBV7-2, the J call TRBJ1-5, with TRBD1 as a possible D gene (5 bases). Trimming stripped 3 bases from V and 7 bases from J, with 13 bases between. This CDR3 has 14 residues. From germline, CDR1 is SGHTA and CDR2 FQGNSA.